A single sample is the source of the 26 T cell receptor beta chains below, sequenced in a study of blood T cells in healthy people across ages. The second PCR ran roughly 7 to 12 cycles with a sample-barcoded 5' primer and J-beta primers. TCRdb re-called the 5' RACE reads through MiXCR, storing one row per CDR3 protein. The repertoire includes roughly 800,000 distinct CDR3 sequences, approximately 25% of them detected once, and under 4.5% sits in the top ten. Another study also made use of these data, one on T cells of mothers and their children.

Material: blood. The source of these receptors is a boy between 10 and 17 years old in good health.

This chain joins TRBV29-1 and TRBJ1-2; TRBD1 matches at 9 bases. There are 13 residues in the CDR3. V dropped 2 bases and J dropped 8; count of bases not matched to a gene: 6. CDR1 is SQVTM, CDR2 ANQGSEA, per germline. CDR3 nucleotides: TGCAGCGTTGAAACACAGGGGGCGGGCGGCTACACCTTC. Its translation is CSVETQGAGGYTF.

This clonotype appeared a few times. The chain is built from TRBV12-3 or TRBV12-4 and TRBJ2-7; 9 nucleotides agree with TRBD1. V lost 7 bases, J lost 4 bases, and 11 bases stayed unmatched. CDR3 size: 15 residues. CDR3: CASNPTGTGNYEQYF. CDR3 nucleotide sequence: TGTGCCAGCAATCCTACCGGGACAGGGAATTACGAGCAGTACTTC.

This clonotype showed up just a few times. CDR3 in DNA: TGCAGTGCTAGGGGGGGACTAGCGGGAGCTGGAGAGCAGTACTTC. Translated, it gives CSARGGLAGAGEQYF. The chain combines TRBV20-1 with TRBJ2-5, with 14 bases aligning to TRBD2. V was pared by 3 bases and J by 11 bases, with 11 bases of the junction left unmatched. The CDR3 length is 15 residues. Germline V CDR1 and CDR2: DFQATT, SNEGSKA (reference sequence).

The chain recombines TRBV7-3 with TRBJ2-1; 12 nucleotides agree with TRBD2. Germline V gene lookup returns CDR1 SGHTA and CDR2 FQGTGA. The CDR3 consists of 16 residues. Trimming cost V 1 base and J 6 bases; bases outside gene matches: 4. CDR3: CASSLNPSGRVNEQFF. The CDR3 DNA sequence: TGTGCCAGCAGCTTAAATCCTAGCGGGAGGGTCAATGAGCAGTTCTTC.

There are a few counts of this clonotype. This chain links TRBV5-1 with TRBJ1-4; no clear D. V was clipped by 0 bases and J by 5 bases, with 17 bases between them. The CDR3 has 17 residues. Germline assignment: CDR1 SGHRS and CDR2 YFSETQ. CDR3 sequence reads: CASSLGYAGPGNEKLFF. CDR3 in DNA: TGCGCCAGCAGCTTGGGGTATGCGGGCCCCGGGAATGAAAAACTGTTTTTT.

V and J are TRBV20-1 and TRBJ2-5, with 10 bases identical to TRBD2. The DNA end is a closer match to TRBJ2-1, so the J assignment may be wrong. CDR3 size: 14 residues. Germline values: CDR1 DFQATT, CDR2 SNEGSKA (reference sequence). Written as DNA, the CDR3 is TGCAGTGCTAGAGCAGCGGGAGGGCCCACAGAGCAGTTCTTC. As protein: CSARAAGGPTEQFF.

The rearrangement joins TRBV29-1 to TRBJ2-1, with 10 bases fitting TRBD2. The CDR3 loop spans 14 amino acids. Germline trimming cut 8 bases from V and 0 bases from J; bases unmatched to any gene: 4. Germline assignment: CDR1 SQVTM and CDR2 ANQGSEA. The CDR3 is CSSLAGASYNEQFF. The CDR3 DNA reads as TGCAGCTCTCTAGCGGGGGCCTCCTACAATGAGCAGTTCTTC.

With regard to this clonotype: Germline is not matched at one junction end, which may reflect a read error. The genes are TRBV18 and TRBJ2-5, with TRBD1 matching over 7 bases. The better agreement between TRBJ2-1 and the DNA end casts doubt on the J call. Germline V lookup: CDR1 KGHSH, CDR2 LQKENI. The CDR3 spans 15 residues. The CDR3 DNA reads as TGTGCCGGCTCACCACCGGGACAGAACTACAATGAGCAGTTCTTC. This translates into CAGSPPGQNYNEQFF.

This clonotype was detected a few times. The J gene is TRBJ2-5, the V gene TRBV24-1, with TRBD2 matching 10 bases. The J call may be in error: the DNA end matches TRBJ2-1 better. The CDR3 has 14 residues. Germline V gives CDR1 KGHDR, CDR2 SFDVKD. CDR3 in amino acids: CATSDSGGAEEQFF. The CDR3 bases are TGTGCCACCAGTGATAGCGGGGGGGCCGAAGAGCAGTTCTTC.

Only a few counts were recorded for this clonotype. The chain carries TRBV9 and TRBJ2-1; perhaps D is TRBD1 or TRBD2 (5 bases each). Trimming pared 3 bases from V and 9 bases from J, leaving 10 bases between. Germline V gives CDR1 SGDLS, CDR2 YYNGEE. This CDR3 spans 12 amino acids. The CDR3 loop reads CASSAGTVEQFF. Written as DNA, the CDR3 is TGTGCCAGCAGCGCCGGGACGGTTGAGCAGTTCTTC.

This chain links TRBV21-1 with TRBJ2-7. TRBV21-1 corresponds to a pseudogene. The CDR3 is made up of 14 amino acids. CDR3 sequence reads: CASTLRGNQHEQYF. In nucleotides, the CDR3 is TGTGCCAGCACCTTGAGAGGTAATCAGCACGAGCAGTACTTC.

This sequence joins TRBV3-1 and TRBJ2-7, with a tentative D call TRBD1 (6 bases). The CDR3 consists of 13 residues. V lost 11 bases, J lost 3 bases, and 17 bases lay in between. The germline V gene has CDR1 LGHDT and CDR2 YNNKEL (reference sequence). Written as DNA, the CDR3 is TGTGCCCGCTCCGGGACAACCGGCTACGAGCAGTACTTC. Translation gives CARSGTTGYEQYF.

The chain has TRBV15 and TRBJ2-5, with D possibly TRBD1 on 5 matching bases. The V and J ends lost 2 bases and 7 bases respectively, with 23 bases between them. CDR1 and CDR2 from the germline V gene are LNHNV and YYDKDF (reference sequence). This CDR3 spans 17 amino acids. CDR3 sequence reads: CATSRTGQPTFKRTQYF. The DNA for the CDR3 is TGTGCCACCAGCAGAACCGGACAACCCACATTCAAACGGACCCAGTACTTC.

This chain links TRBV27 with TRBJ2-2; D remains ambiguous. This CDR3 contains 14 residues. V was pared by 5 bases and J by 8 bases, with 15 bases between. Germline assignment: CDR1 MNHEY and CDR2 SMNVEV (reference sequence). CDR3 amino acids: CASSPQVLGGELFF. The CDR3 DNA is TGTGCCAGCAGTCCACAAGTCTTGGGAGGGGAGCTGTTTTTT.

The rearrangement links TRBV28 to TRBJ2-7; D could derive from TRBD1 or TRBD2 (6 bases each). Germline V gene sequence: CDR1 MDHEN, CDR2 SYDVKM. Trimming took 3 bases from V and 6 from J, leaving 18 bases between them. The CDR3 contains 15 residues. This CDR3 is CASSLVHRAGTEQYF. CDR3 DNA: TGTGCCAGCAGTTTGGTTCACAGGGCGGGGACCGAGCAGTACTTC. Supplemented by reference TRBV28 and TRBJ2-7, the full variable domain reads DVKVTQSSRYLVKRTGEKVFLECVQDMDHENMFWYRQDPGLGLRLIYFSYDVKMKEKGDIPEGYSVSREKKERFSLILESASTNQTSMYLCASSLVHRAGTEQYFGPGTRLTVT.

This clonotype was detected only a few times. This chain connects TRBV9 to TRBJ2-1, with 8 bases identical to TRBD2. Germline V lookup: CDR1 SGDLS, CDR2 YYNGEE. Trimming cost V 2 bases and J 2 bases; bases outside gene matches: 6. The CDR3 is 16 residues long. CDR3 loop: CASSVGGGGTYNEQFF. In nucleotides, the CDR3 is TGTGCCAGCAGCGTCGGGGGCGGGGGGACCTACAATGAGCAGTTCTTC.

The chain employs TRBV15 and TRBJ1-4, with 8 positions matching TRBD1. J was trimmed by 5 bases and V by 4 bases; bases with no gene match: 9. CDR3 length: 16 residues. Germline-derived CDR1 and CDR2 are LNHNV and YYDKDF (reference sequence). The CDR3 coding sequence is TGTGCCACCAGCAATCTCGGACAGGGCGCAAATGAAAAACTGTTTTTT. It is translated as CATSNLGQGANEKLFF.

The chain has TRBV27 and TRBJ2-7, with D hard to call. There are 15 residues in the CDR3. Germline V gene sequence: CDR1 MNHEY, CDR2 SMNVEV (reference sequence). V was shortened by 3 bases and J by 3 bases, with 15 bases between the two germline ends. For the CDR3, the DNA is TGTGCCAGCAGTTTCGCAGCGTCCTCCTTCTACGAGCAGTACTTC. Its translation: CASSFAASSFYEQYF.

This clonotype was seen a handful of times. The chain couples TRBV6-2 or TRBV6-3 to TRBJ2-1; the match to TRBD2 covers 9 bases. V gave up 0 bases and J gave up 0 bases; unmatched junction bases: 3. The CDR3 extends over 17 amino acids. Germline assignment: CDR1 MNHEY and CDR2 SVGEGT. The CDR3 loop is CASSYSRRGGSYNEQFF. The CDR3 bases are TGTGCCAGCAGTTACTCTCGGCGGGGGGGCTCCTACAATGAGCAGTTCTTC.

The chain couples TRBV28 to TRBJ2-3, with D perhaps TRBD1 (6 bases). The germline gives CDR1 MDHEN, CDR2 SYDVKM. V was cut by 4 bases and J by 4 bases, with 12 bases left in between. The CDR3 consists of 14 residues. CDR3 sequence: CASSSVRGADTQYF. The CDR3 nucleotides read TGTGCCAGCAGTTCGGTCAGGGGCGCAGATACGCAGTATTTT. The whole variable domain, remainder taken from reference TRBV28 and TRBJ2-3, is DVKVTQSSRYLVKRTGEKVFLECVQDMDHENMFWYRQDPGLGLRLIYFSYDVKMKEKGDIPEGYSVSREKKERFSLILESASTNQTSMYLCASSSVRGADTQYFGPGTRLTVL.

This clonotype was seen more than once but under ten times. V gene TRBV9 combines with J gene TRBJ2-3; TRBD2 aligns across 10 bases. The CDR3 length is 15 residues. Germline V gene lookup returns CDR1 SGDLS and CDR2 YYNGEE. With V trimmed by 4 bases and J by 2 bases, 4 bases remained unmatched. The CDR3 region is CASSLSGRITDTQYF. CDR3 DNA sequence: TGTGCCAGCAGCCTTAGCGGGAGGATCACAGATACGCAGTATTTT.

This clonotype occurred a few times. A read error may account for a junction end that differs from germline. This rearrangement joins TRBV12-3 or TRBV12-4 to TRBJ1-2; D is ambiguous. CDR3 length: 12 amino acids. In DNA, the CDR3 is TGTGCCAGCAGTTTACCGGGCTATGGCTACGCCTTC. Amino acids: CASSLPGYGYAF.

This clonotype occurred a few times. The chain recombines TRBV3-1 with TRBJ2-7; D is uncertain. V shed 0 bases and J shed 3 bases, with 6 bases lying between them. The CDR3 loop spans 13 amino acids. Germline V gives CDR1 LGHDT, CDR2 YNNKEL (reference sequence). CDR3 loop: CASSQEVHYEQYF. The CDR3 nucleotides read TGTGCCAGCAGCCAAGAAGTGCACTACGAGCAGTACTTC.

CDR3: CASSLRGYQYF. The CDR3 DNA reads TGTGCCAGCAGCTTAAGGGGTTATCAGTACTTC. V and J are TRBV7-2 and TRBJ2-5, with D possibly matching TRBD1 (5 bases). Germline-derived CDR1 and CDR2 are SGHTA and FQGNSA. V dropped 2 bases and J dropped 11 bases, with 9 bases sitting between them. The CDR3 length is 11 residues.

The chain links TRBV20-1 to TRBJ1-5, with 7 bases aligning to TRBD1. This CDR3 has 12 residues. The trim removed 6 bases at V and 10 bases at J, leaving 9 bases unmatched. Germline-derived CDR1 and CDR2 are DFQATT and SNEGSKA (reference sequence). The CDR3 here is CSALQGWEPQHF. The CDR3, as DNA: TGCAGTGCCCTACAGGGGTGGGAACCCCAGCATTTT.

The genes are TRBV28 and TRBJ2-7, with 7 bases matching TRBD2. The germline V gene has CDR1 MDHEN and CDR2 SYDVKM. This CDR3 is 13 amino acids long. V lost 7 bases, J lost 3 bases, and 6 bases stayed unmatched. The CDR3 bases are TGTGCCAGCACCTGGGGGGGGAACTACGAGCAGTACTTC. Its protein is CASTWGGNYEQYF.